The source of this TCR beta chain is a study of beta chain features in type 1 diabetes. With V trimmed by 4 bases and J by 2 bases, 5 bases remained unmatched. CDR1 and CDR2 from the germline V gene are LNHNV and YYDKDF (reference sequence). The CDR3 contains 15 residues. Comment on this clone: The antigen is unknown.

CD45RO/CCR7/CD25/CD127/CD95/CD27 staining was used to isolate CD4+ naive, central memory, regulatory and stem cell-like memory cells by sorting. Points from the study as a whole: TCRB CDR3s from Type 1 diabetes patients were moderately but significantly shorter in all four CD4+ subsets. Fewer junction insertions and more nucleotide deletions appeared in type 1 diabetes patients. Whether HLA type influences TCRB rearrangement remained unresolved here. Short templates might get an advantage during PCR, and this would be equal in patients and controls.

As every portion of the isolated RNA was reverse transcribed, the sequencing read expressed TCRB transcripts. The table came from immunoSEQ multiplex PCR; TCRdb's copy has only in-frame clones and leaves some out. This table holds 100,000 to 150,000 clones, roughly 10% found once. The origin of this receptor is a man aged 30-40 years with type 1 diabetes. The specimen sequenced was central memory CD4+ T cells from blood. The chain couples TRBV15 to TRBJ2-3, with TRBD1 matching over 8 bases. The DNA of the CDR3 is TGTGCCACCAGCAAGGGACAGGTCTACACAGATACGCAGTATTTT. Translated, it gives CATSKGQVYTDTQYF.